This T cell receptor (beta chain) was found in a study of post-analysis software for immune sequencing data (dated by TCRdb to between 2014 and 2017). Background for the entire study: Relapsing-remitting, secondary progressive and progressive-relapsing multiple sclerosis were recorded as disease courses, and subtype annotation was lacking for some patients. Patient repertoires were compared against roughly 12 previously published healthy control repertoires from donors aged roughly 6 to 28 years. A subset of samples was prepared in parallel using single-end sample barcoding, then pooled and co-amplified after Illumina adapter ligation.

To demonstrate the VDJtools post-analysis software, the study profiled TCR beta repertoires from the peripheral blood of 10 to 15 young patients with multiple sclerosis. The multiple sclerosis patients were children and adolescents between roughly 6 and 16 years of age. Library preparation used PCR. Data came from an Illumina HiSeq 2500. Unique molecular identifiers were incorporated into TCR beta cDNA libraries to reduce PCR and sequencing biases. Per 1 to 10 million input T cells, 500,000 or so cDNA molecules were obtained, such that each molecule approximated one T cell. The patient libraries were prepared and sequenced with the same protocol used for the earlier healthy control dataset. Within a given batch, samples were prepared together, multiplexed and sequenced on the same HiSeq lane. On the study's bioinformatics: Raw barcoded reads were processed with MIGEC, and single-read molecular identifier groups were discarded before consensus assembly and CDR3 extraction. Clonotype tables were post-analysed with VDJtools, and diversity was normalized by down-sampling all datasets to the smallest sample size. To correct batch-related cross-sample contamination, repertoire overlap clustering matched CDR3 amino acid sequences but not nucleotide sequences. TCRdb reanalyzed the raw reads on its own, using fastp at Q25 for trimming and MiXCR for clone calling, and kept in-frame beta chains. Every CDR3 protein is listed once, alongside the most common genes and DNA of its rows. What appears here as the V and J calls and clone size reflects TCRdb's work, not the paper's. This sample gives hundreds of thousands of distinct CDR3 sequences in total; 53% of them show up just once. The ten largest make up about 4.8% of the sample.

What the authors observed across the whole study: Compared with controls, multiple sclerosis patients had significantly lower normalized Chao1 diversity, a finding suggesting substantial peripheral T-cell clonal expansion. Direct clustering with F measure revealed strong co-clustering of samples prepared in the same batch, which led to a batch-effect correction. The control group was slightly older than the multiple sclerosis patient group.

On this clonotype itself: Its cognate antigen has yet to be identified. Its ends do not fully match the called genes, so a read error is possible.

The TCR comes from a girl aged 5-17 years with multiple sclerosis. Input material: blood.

Read as DNA, the sequence is TGTGCCAGCAGTTTAGAGTTGGGGGGACAGAGCTACGAGCGGTACTTC. Translation gives CASSLELGGQSYERYF. The chain uses TRBV12-3 or TRBV12-4 and TRBJ2-7; TRBD1 is a possible D gene, resting on 7 matching bases. Including cysteine and phenylalanine, the CDR3 has 16 amino acids. Solely the CDR3 DNA is kept, with 48 bases framed from the first base.